Detailed here is one T cell receptor (beta chain). Its antigen is unidentified. The data belong to a study of T cell repertoires in cytomegalovirus infection. TCRdb redid the calling of the reads with MiXCR, one entry per CDR3 protein. The sample shows about 740,000 distinct CDR3 sequences, around 35% of them seen only once. The V and J ends lost 5 bases and 3 bases, in that order; junction bases with no gene match: 8. There are 15 residues in the CDR3. In germline, CDR1 is SEHNR, CDR2 FQNEAQ (reference sequence). The genes are TRBV7-9 and TRBJ2-7; 9 bases are a match to TRBD1. The sequence derives from a human donor in good health (CMV status not recorded). Some clones in this sample may be carry-over from other donors' samples. The input for sequencing was cultured PBMCs, taken from culture after CMV antigen stimulation. Here the CDR3 reads CASSPGTGYFYEQYF. DNA for the CDR3: TGTGCCAGCAGCCCCGGGACAGGGTACTTCTACGAGCAGTACTTC.